This entry features one T cell receptor (beta chain) sequence. CDR1 is MNHEY and CDR2 is SVGEGT in the germline V gene. Deletions cut 3 bases from V and 11 bases from J, with 19 bases between. The length of the CDR3 is 14 residues. The data originate from a study of blood T cell repertoires in COVID-19. The table came from immunoSEQ multiplex PCR; TCRdb's copy has only in-frame clones and leaves some out. The table has some 360,000 clones, 88% seen once. This sequence originates from a woman between 25 and 40 years old who had been exposed to COVID-19. The genes are TRBV6-2 or TRBV6-3 and TRBJ1-1, with a tentative D call TRBD1 (5 bases). Input material: PBMCs or T cells enriched from blood (not recorded which). CDR3 sequence reads: CASSYFRGSETAFF. The DNA for the CDR3 is TGTGCCAGCAGTTATTTTCGGGGGTCCGAAACGGCTTTCTTT.